A selection of T cell receptor beta chains follows, all from one sample in a study of shared clonotypes between healthy human individuals. The method was immunoSEQ multiplex PCR; TCRdb's version includes in-frame clones alone and lacks a portion of them. The sample has around 1.9 million clones, just over 90% seen once. The sequencing input was naive CD8+ T cells from PBMCs. These receptors all stem from a young man in good health. Some clones in this sample may be carry-over from other donors' samples. Both conserved end residues are part of each CDR3. The order of the fields is V gene, D gene, J gene, clone size, CDR3 DNA, CDR3 protein. D genes are given only for firm matches. Only part of the rows carry a size: once, few, many, or a class if the clone is expanded.

TRBV4-3	TRBD1	TRBJ1-1	NA	TGCGCCAGCAGCCAAGGGGTCAGAAAAGGACAGGGGGTGCACACTGAAGCTTTCTTT	CASSQGVRKGQGVHTEAFF
TRBV5-1	TRBD2	TRBJ2-2	NA	TGCGCCAGCAGCTTGGTAAATAGCGGGAAACCCGGGGAGCTGTTTTTT	CASSLVNSGKPGELFF
TRBV7-2	TRBD1	TRBJ2-3	NA	TGTGCCAGCAGCCCGAGAGGGGGCAGGGGCACAGATACGCAGTATTTT	CASSPRGGRGTDTQYF
TRBV7-6	TRBD2	TRBJ2-1	NA	TGTGCCAGCAGCATGACAGGGTGGCTAGCGGGAACATACAATGAGCAGTTCTTC	CASSMTGWLAGTYNEQFF
TRBV30	NA	TRBJ2-1	NA	TGTGCCTGGGCGGGGGCCTATGAGCAGTTCTTC	CAWAGAYEQFF
TRBV2	TRBD1	TRBJ1-5	NA	TGTGCCAGCAGCGGTGGGACAGGGAGAATTCAGCCCCAGCATTTT	CASSGGTGRIQPQHF
TRBV7-9	NA	TRBJ1-1	NA	TGTGCCAGCAGCCAGGTGGGGGCTTTCTTT	CASSQVGAFF
TRBV5-6	TRBD1	TRBJ2-4	NA	TGTGCCAGCAGCTCATTACAGGGGGTGGACAAAAACATTCAGTACTTC	CASSSLQGVDKNIQYF
TRBV27	TRBD1	TRBJ2-3	NA	TGTGCCAGCGCCCACGGGACAGATCGCACAGATACGCAGTATTTT	CASAHGTDRTDTQYF
TRBV5-1	TRBD1	TRBJ2-6	NA	TGCGCCAGCAGCTTGAGGGACAGGGGCTCTGGGGCCAACGTCCTGACTTTC	CASSLRDRGSGANVLTF
TRBV6-6	NA	TRBJ2-7	NA	TGTGCCAGCAGTTACGAGGAGACGCGCTACGAGCAGTACTTC	CASSYEETRYEQYF
TRBV28	NA	TRBJ2-4	NA	TGTGCCAGCAGCCCCCGAGCCCAAAAAAACATTCAGTACTTC	CASSPRAQKNIQYF
TRBV19	NA	TRBJ1-4	NA	TGTGCCAGTAGTATACCAGGATATGCAACTAATGAAAAACTGTTTTTT	CASSIPGYATNEKLFF
TRBV19	TRBD1	TRBJ2-7	NA	TGTGCCAGTAGTCTGGACAGGGGAGACGAGCAGTACTTC	CASSLDRGDEQYF
TRBV7-2	NA	TRBJ2-1	NA	TGTGCCAGCAGCTGGGGACGGGCCTACAATGAGCAGTTCTTC	CASSWGRAYNEQFF
TRBV11-2	NA	TRBJ2-5	NA	TGTGCCAGCAGCTTTTGGGGCGAGGAGACCCAGTACTTC	CASSFWGEETQYF
TRBV27	TRBD2	TRBJ2-7	NA	TGTGCCAGCAGTTTTTCTCCTCCTTCCGGGACTAGCGGGGCCTCCTACGAGCAGTACTTC	CASSFSPPSGTSGASYEQYF
TRBV4-3	NA	TRBJ2-3	NA	TGCGCCAGCAGCCTTCGGGACTCTCGCTTCGCAGATACGCAGTATTTT	CASSLRDSRFADTQYF
TRBV7-2	TRBD1	TRBJ2-6	NA	TGTGCCAGCAGCCGTAAGAACAGGGGTTCTGGGGCCAACGTCCTGACTTTC	CASSRKNRGSGANVLTF
TRBV7-9	TRBD2	TRBJ2-1	NA	TGTGCCAGCAGCTCGTGGACTAGCGGCTTTTCCTACAATGAGCAGTTCTTC	CASSSWTSGFSYNEQFF
TRBV9	TRBD2	TRBJ2-1	NA	TGTGCCAGCACCGAGGGACTAGCGGCTTACAATGAGCAGTTCTTC	CASTEGLAAYNEQFF
TRBV28	TRBD1	TRBJ1-2	NA	TGTGCCAGCAGTGCTGCGGACAGGGGCGGGGGCTACACCTTC	CASSAADRGGGYTF
TRBV11-3	NA	TRBJ2-1	NA	TGTGCCAGCAGCTTAGTCGCAGGGGCTCCCTACAATGAGCAGTTCTTC	CASSLVAGAPYNEQFF
TRBV5-1	NA	TRBJ2-7	NA	TGCGCCAGCAGCGTGGGACCTAGCTCCTACGAGCAGTACTTC	CASSVGPSSYEQYF
TRBV6-5	TRBD2	TRBJ2-7	NA	TGTGCCAGCAGTTACTCTAGCGGGACAATCTCCTACGAGCAGTACTTC	CASSYSSGTISYEQYF
TRBV7-9	TRBD1	TRBJ2-7	NA	TGTGCCAGCAGCGCACGCCGGGACAGGGTCTACGAGCAGTACTTC	CASSARRDRVYEQYF
TRBV28	NA	TRBJ2-2	NA	TGTGCCAGCAGTTTATTTCGCGGCACCGGGGAGCTGTTTTTT	CASSLFRGTGELFF
TRBV9	NA	TRBJ2-1	NA	TGTGCCAGCAGCGTAGAGGGGGGAGGCTACAATGAGCAGTTCTTC	CASSVEGGGYNEQFF
TRBV19	NA	TRBJ2-7	NA	TGTGCCAGTACCACAACTAGTGGTCCCTACGAGCAGTACTTC	CASTTTSGPYEQYF
TRBV6-1	TRBD1	TRBJ1-2	once	TGTGCCAGCAGTGACCCCAGGGGGCACTATGGCTACACCTTC	CASSDPRGHYGYTF
TRBV7-9	NA	TRBJ2-2	NA	TGTGCCAGCAGCTTAGAGAGGGCATCCACCGGGGAGCTGTTTTTT	CASSLERASTGELFF
TRBV27	TRBD1	TRBJ2-1	NA	TGTGCCAGCAGTCCGGACAGGGGGCTTAGGAATGAGCAGTTCTTC	CASSPDRGLRNEQFF
TRBV28	NA	TRBJ2-7	NA	TGTGCCAGCAGCCTTTATGACCGTCGGGGCTCCTACGAGCAGTACTTC	CASSLYDRRGSYEQYF
TRBV5-1	NA	TRBJ2-7	NA	TGCGCCAGCAGCCCGGAGGACCCATACCGAGGGGAGCAGTACTTC	CASSPEDPYRGEQYF
TRBV29-1	TRBD2	TRBJ2-1	NA	TGCAGCGTGGGGACTAGCCGACGCTCCTACAATGAGCAGTTCTTC	CSVGTSRRSYNEQFF
TRBV19	NA	TRBJ1-1	NA	TGTGCCAGTAGTATACTAGGGGTCTCTGAAGCTTTCTTT	CASSILGVSEAFF
TRBV27	NA	TRBJ2-7	NA	TGTGCCAGCAGTTCACCCCTCTACGAGCAGTACTTC	CASSSPLYEQYF
TRBV11-2	NA	TRBJ2-7	once	TGTGCCAGCAGCTTTTCAGGGAACTCCTACGAGCAGTACTTC	CASSFSGNSYEQYF
TRBV6-1	NA	TRBJ2-7	NA	TGTGCCAGCAGTGAACCGGGGGCCGAGCAGTACTTC	CASSEPGAEQYF
TRBV28	NA	TRBJ1-5	NA	TGTGCCAGCCGCAGGGAAGGGCAGCCCCAGCATTTT	CASRREGQPQHF
TRBV29-1	NA	TRBJ1-2	NA	TGCAGCGTCCCAGAGGGGGGCTACACCTTC	CSVPEGGYTF
TRBV29-1	NA	TRBJ1-2	NA	TGCAGCGTTGAACCGCGGGGCTACAATGGCTACACCTTC	CSVEPRGYNGYTF